This TCR beta chain came from a study of cytomegalovirus exposure and HLA in healthy donors. Study results and limitations: Most TCR beta V segments were productive about 87% or about 30% of the time in an earlier analysis. TCR beta sequences numbering 15,000 to 20,000 were associated with HLA alleles at 0.05 false discovery rate in a later analysis.

While unrecorded immune exposures were likely, the donors were nominally healthy when sampled. The PCR contained 60 Vbeta and 13 Jbeta primers. Sequencing used immunoSEQ multiplex PCR; TCRdb keeps in-frame clones, though not all of them. In the table there are 70,000 to 90,000 clones, about 79% of which are singletons. Per germline, CDR1 LNHDA and CDR2 SQIVND (reference sequence). The CDR3 consists of 13 residues. V was pared by 5 bases and J by 2 bases, with 9 bases between. Comments on this clone: The antigen is undetermined.

The sequenced sample was PBMCs. The receptor's source is a man in his 70s in good health and CMV-seropositive. This chain links TRBV19 with TRBJ1-1; D unclear. Here the CDR3 DNA reads TGTGCCAGTAGTCCAACAGCCAACACTGAAGCTTTCTTT. Its protein is CASSPTANTEAFF.